This is a list of T cell receptor beta chains from one sample in a study of OX40 agonist ivuxolimab in advanced cancers. The data were produced by immunoSEQ multiplex PCR, yet TCRdb's version contains in-frame clones alone and is incomplete. The sample lists more than 25,000 clones, roughly 90% occurring once. The sample consisted of CD4+ or CD8+ T cells sorted from blood, taken in a trial of the OX40 agonist ivuxolimab. The receptors stem from an adult with an advanced solid tumor such as melanoma, head and neck, liver or kidney cancer. Both conserved end residues are part of each CDR3. The order of the fields is V gene, CDR3 protein.

>TRBV5-4
CASSLDRGTQYF
>TRBV28
CASSPERREKETQYF
>TRBV5-4
CASRAGKTPEAFF
>TRBV5-5
CASSLEFTNTEAFF
>TRBV5-4
CASSLVASSSYEQYF
>TRBV4-1
CASSQDPGGQGRAEAFF
>TRBV11-2
CASSLVDRTAFASSYEQYF
>TRBV6-4
CASSDPTGGPGYEQYF
>TRBV6-6
CASSWETGGFYNEQFF
>TRBV29-1
CSVTKSGTDEKLFF
>TRBV13
CASSLGVISYEQYF
>TRBV7-3
CASSLSGTGELFF
>TRBV7-7
CALNSGGQGELFF
>TRBV2
CASSQGQGASDTQYF
>TRBV4-3
CASSQGLITGELFF
>TRBV11-1
CASSLAVQGYEQYF
>TRBV7-2
CASTMNYYGYTF
>TRBV9
CASSSIAGEDYNEQFF